This T cell receptor beta chain was captured in a study of T-cell memory formation after mild COVID-19. Study overall: Clusters were largely donor specific.

5'RACE primed at constant segments yielded TCR alpha and TCR beta cDNA libraries bearing sample barcodes and UMIs. One entry per CDR3 protein results from TCRdb running MiXCR on the 5' RACE reads. The sample includes 70,000 to 95,000 distinct CDR3 sequences, more than 10% of them seen just once. On this clonotype itself: Its antigen remains unknown.

The V gene lost 2 bases and the J gene lost 7 bases, with 24 bases spanning the gap. In germline, CDR1 is SGHVS, CDR2 FNYEAQ. This CDR3 is 18 amino acids long. Study-wide findings and caveats: Mainly CM and EM harbored the contracting CD4+ clones; mainly EMRA harbored the CD8+ ones.

The sequenced sample consisted of PBMCs or a T cell subset sorted from them (not recorded which). The chain uses TRBV7-6 and TRBJ2-1; D tentatively reads TRBD1 or TRBD2 (6 bases each). The clonotype originates from a young man who had mild COVID-19 (a few samples of this study predate the infection). Cell type and time point are not known. CDR3 loop: CASSLLGGSPIGTNEQFF. CDR3 nucleotides: TGTGCCAGCAGCTTACTAGGGGGGTCCCCAATCGGAACAAATGAGCAGTTCTTC.